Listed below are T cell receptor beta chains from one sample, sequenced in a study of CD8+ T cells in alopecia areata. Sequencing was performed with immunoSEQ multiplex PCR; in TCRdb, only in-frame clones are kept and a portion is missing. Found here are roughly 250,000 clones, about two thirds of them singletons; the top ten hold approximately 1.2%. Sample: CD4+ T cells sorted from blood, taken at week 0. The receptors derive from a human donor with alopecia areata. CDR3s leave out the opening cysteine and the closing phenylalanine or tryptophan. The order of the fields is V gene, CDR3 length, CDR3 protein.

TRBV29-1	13	SVDRVAGDTDTQY
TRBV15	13	ATSARVSGANVLT
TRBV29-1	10	SVHGANTEAF
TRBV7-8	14	ASTYSSRGAQETQY
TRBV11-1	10	ASSRANYGYT
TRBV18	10	ASSPDGAEAF
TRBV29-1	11	SVGEDRSSPLH
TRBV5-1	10	ASSLEWGGYT
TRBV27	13	ASSLTGGLPHEQY
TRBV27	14	ASTSLRPVGQETQY
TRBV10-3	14	AISLESSGDTDTQY
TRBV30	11	AWSVRTPPKTR
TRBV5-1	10	ASSWDSETQY
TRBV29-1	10	SVTVSSYEQY
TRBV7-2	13	ASSLGGAYQETQY
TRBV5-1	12	ASSLGPGSYEQY
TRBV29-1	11	SGGQGRSYEQY